This T cell receptor beta chain was sequenced for a study of blood T cell repertoires in COVID-19. Study as a whole: Italy, Spain and the United States were the sources of the convalescent and acute COVID-19 samples.

This table comes from immunoSEQ multiplex PCR, and its TCRdb copy is limited to in-frame clones, with some not included. The profile shows fewer than 80,000 clones, about four fifths of them singletons. Sequencing was done on a sample of peripheral blood. The sequence derives from a woman older than 75 with acute or convalescent COVID-19.

The CDR3 DNA sequence: TGCGCCAGCAGCTTACCCGGTCAGCCCCAGCATTTT. Encoded protein: CASSLPGQPQHF. J is TRBJ1-5 and V is TRBV5-1; D not certain. Germline-derived CDR1 and CDR2 are SGHRS and YFSETQ. The ends were cut back, 2 bases at V and 6 bases at J, with 6 bases in the middle. The CDR3 is 12 amino acids.